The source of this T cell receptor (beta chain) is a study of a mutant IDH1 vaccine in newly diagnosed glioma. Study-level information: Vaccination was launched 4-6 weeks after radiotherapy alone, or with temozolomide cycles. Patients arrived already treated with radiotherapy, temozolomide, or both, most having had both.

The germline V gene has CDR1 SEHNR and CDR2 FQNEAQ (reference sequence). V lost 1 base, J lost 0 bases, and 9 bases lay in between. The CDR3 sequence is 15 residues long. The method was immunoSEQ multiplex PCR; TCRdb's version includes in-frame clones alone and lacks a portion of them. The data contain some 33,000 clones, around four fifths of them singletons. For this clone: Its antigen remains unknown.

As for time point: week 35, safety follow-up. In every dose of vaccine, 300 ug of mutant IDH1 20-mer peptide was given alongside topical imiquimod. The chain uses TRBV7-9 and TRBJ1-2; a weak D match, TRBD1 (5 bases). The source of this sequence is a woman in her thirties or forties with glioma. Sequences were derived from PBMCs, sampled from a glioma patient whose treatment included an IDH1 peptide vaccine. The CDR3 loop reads CASSLDGTANYGYTF. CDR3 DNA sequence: TGTGCCAGCAGCTTAGACGGGACTGCTAACTATGGCTACACCTTC.